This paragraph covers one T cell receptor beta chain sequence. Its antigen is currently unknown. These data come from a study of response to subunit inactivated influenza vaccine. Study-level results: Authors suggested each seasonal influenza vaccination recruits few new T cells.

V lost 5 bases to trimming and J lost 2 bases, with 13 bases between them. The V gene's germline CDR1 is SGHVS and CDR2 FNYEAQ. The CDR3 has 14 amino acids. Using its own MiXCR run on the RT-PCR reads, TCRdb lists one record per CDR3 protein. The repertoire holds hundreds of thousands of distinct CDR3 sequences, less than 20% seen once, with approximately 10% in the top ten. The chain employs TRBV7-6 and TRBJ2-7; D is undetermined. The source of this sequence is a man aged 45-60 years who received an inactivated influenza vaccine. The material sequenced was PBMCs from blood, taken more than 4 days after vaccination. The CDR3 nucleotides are TGTGCCAGCAGCGTCGGCCGCCTGGCCTACGAGCAGTACTTC. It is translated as CASSVGRLAYEQYF.